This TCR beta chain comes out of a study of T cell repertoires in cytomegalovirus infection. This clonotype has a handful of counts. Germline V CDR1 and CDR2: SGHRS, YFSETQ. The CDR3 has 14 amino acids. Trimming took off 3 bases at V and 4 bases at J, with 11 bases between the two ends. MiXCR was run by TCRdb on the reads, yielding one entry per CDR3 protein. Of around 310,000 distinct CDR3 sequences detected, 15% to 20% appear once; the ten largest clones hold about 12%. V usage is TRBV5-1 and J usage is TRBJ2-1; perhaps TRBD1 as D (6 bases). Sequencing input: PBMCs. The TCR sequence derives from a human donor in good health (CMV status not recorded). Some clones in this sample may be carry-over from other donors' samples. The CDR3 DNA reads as TGCGCCAGCAGCTCCTGGGGGCCGTACAATGAGCAGTTCTTC. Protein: CASSSWGPYNEQFF. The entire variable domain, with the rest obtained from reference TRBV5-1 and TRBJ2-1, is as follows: KAGVTQTPRYLIKTRGQQVTLSCSPISGHRSVSWYQQTPGQGLQFLFEYFSETQRNKGNFPGRFSGRQFSNSRSEMNVSTLELGDSALYLCASSSWGPYNEQFFGPGTRLTVL.